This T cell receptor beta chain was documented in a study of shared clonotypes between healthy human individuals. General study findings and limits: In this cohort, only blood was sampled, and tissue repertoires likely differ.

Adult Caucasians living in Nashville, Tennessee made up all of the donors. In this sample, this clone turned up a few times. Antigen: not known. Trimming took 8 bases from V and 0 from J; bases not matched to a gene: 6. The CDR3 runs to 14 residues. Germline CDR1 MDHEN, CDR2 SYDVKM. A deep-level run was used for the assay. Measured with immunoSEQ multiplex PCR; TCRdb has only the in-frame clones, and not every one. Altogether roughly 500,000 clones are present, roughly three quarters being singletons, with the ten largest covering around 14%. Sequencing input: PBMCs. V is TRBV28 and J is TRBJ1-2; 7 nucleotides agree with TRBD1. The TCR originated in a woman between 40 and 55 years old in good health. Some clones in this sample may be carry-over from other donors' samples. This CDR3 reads CASGRQGANYGYTF. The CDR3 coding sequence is TGTGCCAGCGGAAGGCAGGGGGCTAACTATGGCTACACCTTC.